The present T cell receptor beta chain was sequenced within a study of blood T cell repertoires in COVID-19. The overall study: COVID-19 samples, acute and convalescent, were from the United States, Italy and Spain. T cells, B-cell-depleted T cells, or PBMCs supplied cDNA or gDNA.

The CDR3 is 14 residues long. Deletions cut 1 base from V and 4 bases from J, with 9 bases between. Germline lookup yields CDR1 SGHTA and CDR2 FQGNSA. Participants reported their clinical history, and cohort assignment relied on those reports. Methods used by the authors: Amplification from reference gene primers served as the basis for estimated nucleated cell counts. TCRdb's table, derived via immunoSEQ multiplex PCR, lists solely in-frame clones and lacks some. The V and J calls and clone size come from that table; D and trimming were worked out from the DNA. The data show 250,000 to 300,000 clones, 75% to 95% seen once.

This sequence was found in a woman aged 30 to 39 who had recovered from COVID-19. This chain joins TRBV7-2 and TRBJ2-3; D ambiguous. Input material: PBMCs or T cells enriched from blood (not recorded which). The DNA of the CDR3 is TGTGCCAGCAGCTTAGGTTCTAACGCAGATACGCAGTATTTT. Translation gives CASSLGSNADTQYF.